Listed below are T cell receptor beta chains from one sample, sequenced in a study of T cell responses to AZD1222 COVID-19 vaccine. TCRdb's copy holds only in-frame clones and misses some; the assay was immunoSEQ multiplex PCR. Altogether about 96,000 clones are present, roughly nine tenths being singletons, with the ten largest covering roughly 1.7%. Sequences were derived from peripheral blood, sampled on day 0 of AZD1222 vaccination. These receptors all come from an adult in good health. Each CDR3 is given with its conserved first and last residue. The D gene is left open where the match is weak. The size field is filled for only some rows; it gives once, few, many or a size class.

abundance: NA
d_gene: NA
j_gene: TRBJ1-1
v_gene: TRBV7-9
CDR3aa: CASSWKTGIEAFF
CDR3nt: TGTGCCAGCAGCTGGAAGACAGGAATTGAAGCTTTCTTT

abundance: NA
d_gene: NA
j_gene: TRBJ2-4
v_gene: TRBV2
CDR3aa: CASSPARASDIQYF
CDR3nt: TGTGCCAGCAGCCCCGCCCGGGCCTCGGACATTCAGTACTTC

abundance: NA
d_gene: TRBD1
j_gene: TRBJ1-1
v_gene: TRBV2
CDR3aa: CASSVSPGGTNTEAFF
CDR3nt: TGTGCCAGCAGTGTCTCTCCAGGGGGCACGAACACTGAAGCTTTCTTT

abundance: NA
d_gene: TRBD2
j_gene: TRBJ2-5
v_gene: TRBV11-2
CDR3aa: CASSFGIAGALYDQETQYF
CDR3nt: TGTGCCAGCAGCTTTGGGATAGCGGGAGCCCTGTACGACCAAGAGACCCAGTACTTC

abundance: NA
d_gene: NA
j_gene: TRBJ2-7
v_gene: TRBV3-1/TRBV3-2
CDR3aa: CASSPTLDSLYEQYF
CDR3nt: TGTGCCAGCAGCCCGACCCTGGACAGCCTTTACGAGCAGTACTTC

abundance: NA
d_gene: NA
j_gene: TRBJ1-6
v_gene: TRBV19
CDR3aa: CASSILLRGSPLHF
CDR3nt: TGTGCCAGTAGTATTCTGTTAAGAGGATCACCCCTCCACTTT

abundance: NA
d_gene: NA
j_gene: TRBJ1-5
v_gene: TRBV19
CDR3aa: CASSIDRHHSNQPQHF
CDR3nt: TGTGCCAGTAGTATAGATCGGCACCATAGCAATCAGCCCCAGCATTTT

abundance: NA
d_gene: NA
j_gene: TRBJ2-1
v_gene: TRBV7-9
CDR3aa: CASLGLAHNEQFF
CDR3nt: TGTGCCAGCCTCGGGCTCGCCCACAATGAGCAGTTCTTC

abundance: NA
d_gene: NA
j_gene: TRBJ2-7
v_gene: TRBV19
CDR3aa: CASSIGGDSYEQYF
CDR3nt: TGTGCCAGTAGTATCGGAGGGGACTCCTACGAGCAGTACTTC

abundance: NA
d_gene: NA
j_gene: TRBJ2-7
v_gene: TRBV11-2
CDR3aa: CASSSSGLAYEQYF
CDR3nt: TGTGCCAGCAGCTCCTCGGGCCTAGCCTACGAGCAGTACTTC

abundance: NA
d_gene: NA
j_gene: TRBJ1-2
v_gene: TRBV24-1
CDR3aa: CATSDSGYGYTF
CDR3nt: TGTGCCACCAGTGATAGTGGGTATGGCTACACCTTC

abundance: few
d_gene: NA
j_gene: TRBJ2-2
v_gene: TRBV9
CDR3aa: CASSVVAVTGELFF
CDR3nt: TGTGCCAGCAGCGTAGTTGCGGTGACCGGGGAGCTGTTTTTT

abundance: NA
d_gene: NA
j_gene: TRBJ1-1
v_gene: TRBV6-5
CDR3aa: CASKRRENTEAFF
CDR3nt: TGTGCCAGCAAGCGCAGGGAGAACACTGAAGCTTTCTTT

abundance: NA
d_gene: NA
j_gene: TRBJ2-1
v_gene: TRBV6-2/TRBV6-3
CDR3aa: CASSTNPGRFSEQFF
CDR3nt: TGTGCCAGCAGTACCAACCCGGGTCGGTTTTCTGAGCAGTTCTTC

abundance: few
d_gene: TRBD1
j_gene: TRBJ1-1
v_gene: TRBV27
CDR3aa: CASSLRQGRSTEAFF
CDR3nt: TGTGCCAGCAGTCTCCGACAGGGGCGAAGCACTGAAGCTTTCTTT

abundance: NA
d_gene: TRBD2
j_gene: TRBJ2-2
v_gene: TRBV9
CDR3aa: CASSKTGTSGGELFF
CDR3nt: TGTGCCAGCAGCAAAACCGGGACTAGCGGGGGGGAGCTGTTTTTT

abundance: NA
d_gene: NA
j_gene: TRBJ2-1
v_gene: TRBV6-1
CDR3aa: CASSASTAETYNEQFF
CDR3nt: TGTGCCAGCAGTGCCTCGACAGCGGAGACCTACAATGAGCAGTTCTTC

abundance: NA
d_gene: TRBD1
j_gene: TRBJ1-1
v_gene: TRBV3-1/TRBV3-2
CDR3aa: CASSHWGQGNTEAFF
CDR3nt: TGTGCCAGCAGCCATTGGGGACAGGGGAACACTGAAGCTTTCTTT

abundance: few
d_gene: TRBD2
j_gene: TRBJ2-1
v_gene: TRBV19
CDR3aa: CASSPGTSGNNEQFF
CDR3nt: TGTGCCAGTAGTCCGGGGACTAGCGGAAACAATGAGCAGTTCTTC

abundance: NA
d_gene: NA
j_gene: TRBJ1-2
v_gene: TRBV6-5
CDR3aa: CASSSLMIRDGYGYTF
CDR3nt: TGTGCCAGCAGTTCCTTAATGATCAGGGACGGCTATGGCTACACCTTC

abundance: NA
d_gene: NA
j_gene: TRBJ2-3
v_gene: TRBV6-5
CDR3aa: CASSPHLSTDTQYF
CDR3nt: TGTGCCAGCAGCCCACATCTTAGCACAGATACGCAGTATTTT

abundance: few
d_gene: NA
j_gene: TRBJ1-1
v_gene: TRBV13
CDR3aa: CASSFRRTANTEAFF
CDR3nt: TGTGCCAGCAGCTTCCGCCGGACAGCGAACACTGAAGCTTTCTTT

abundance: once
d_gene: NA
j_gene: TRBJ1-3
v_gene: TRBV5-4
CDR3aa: CASSFSGTPGNTIYF
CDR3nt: TGTGCCAGCAGCTTCTCCGGGACGCCGGGAAACACCATATATTTT

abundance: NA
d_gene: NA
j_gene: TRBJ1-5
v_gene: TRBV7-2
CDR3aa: CASSFYESNQPQHF
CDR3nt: TGTGCCAGCAGCTTCTACGAGTCGAATCAGCCCCAGCATTTT

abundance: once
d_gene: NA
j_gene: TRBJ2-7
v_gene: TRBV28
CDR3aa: CASSSPAREQYF
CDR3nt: TGTGCCAGCAGTTCCCCAGCGAGGGAGCAGTACTTC

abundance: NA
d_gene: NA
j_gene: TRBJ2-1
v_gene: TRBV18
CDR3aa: CASSPSQELHNEQFF
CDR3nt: TGTGCCAGCTCACCGTCACAGGAGCTTCACAATGAGCAGTTCTTC